A selection of T cell receptor beta chains follows, all from one sample in a study of regulatory T cells in long-lasting Graves disease. Via MiXCR, TCRdb re-called the multiplex PCR reads, giving one row per CDR3 protein. The repertoire holds just over 600,000 distinct CDR3 sequences, approximately 15% seen once, with around a sixth in the top ten. This sample also belongs to another study, concerning T cells in Graves' hyperthyroidism and ophthalmopathy.

The input for sequencing was peripheral blood mononuclear cells (PBMCs), taken at new diagnosis, from a patient treated with antithyroid drugs. The source of these receptors is a woman aged 25 to 39 with Graves disease. The CDR3 runs from the conserved cysteine through the conserved F or W. D genes are given only for firm matches. Clone size is given for some rows only: seen once, a few or many times, or a class if the clone is expanded.

>many|TRBD1|TRBV20-1|TRBJ1-1
CSAPTGLKAFF
TGCAGTGCCCCGACAGGGCTCAAAGCTTTCTTT
>.|.|TRBV2|TRBJ2-2
CASSPIGLAGELFF
TGTGCCAGCAGTCCCATTGGGTTGGCCGGGGAGCTGTTTTTT
>many|.|TRBV6-5|TRBJ1-2
CASSYPGSGLGYTF
TGTGCCAGCAGTTACCCCGGATCCGGTCTTGGCTACACCTTC
>many|TRBD2|TRBV7-2|TRBJ2-7
CASSSDLAGGRYEQYF
TGTGCCAGCAGCTCCGATCTAGCGGGGGGACGCTACGAGCAGTACTTC
>many|.|TRBV7-2|TRBJ2-1
CASSLASNWEQFF
TGTGCCAGCAGCCTGGCTAGCAATTGGGAGCAGTTCTTC
>few|.|TRBV29-1|TRBJ1-1
CSVAGLTEAFF
TGCAGCGTTGCAGGGCTCACTGAAGCTTTCTTT
>few|TRBD1|TRBV7-9|TRBJ1-1
CASSLDPGGFENTEAFF
TGTGCCAGCAGCTTAGATCCAGGGGGATTTGAGAACACTGAAGCTTTCTTT
>many|.|TRBV29-1|TRBJ1-1
CSVVREVEAFF
TGCAGCGTTGTCCGTGAGGTTGAAGCTTTCTTT
>few|TRBD2|TRBV10-3|TRBJ2-1
CAIRSGTSSYNEQFF
TGTGCCATCAGGTCGGGGACTAGCAGCTACAATGAGCAGTTCTTC
>few|TRBD1|TRBV5-5|TRBJ2-1
CASSSRTGPSYNEQFF
TGTGCCAGCAGTTCCCGGACAGGGCCCTCCTACAATGAGCAGTTCTTC
>few|.|TRBV7-6|TRBJ2-3
CASSPFLSSTDTQYF
TGTGCCAGCAGCCCGTTCCTTTCTAGCACAGATACGCAGTATTTT
>many|.|TRBV3-1|TRBJ1-4
CASSPFTTNEKLFF
TGTGCCAGCAGCCCTTTTACAACTAATGAAAAACTGTTTTTT
>many|.|TRBV19|TRBJ1-1
CASSSPGRAMNTEAFF
TGTGCCAGTAGTTCCCCGGGCAGAGCCATGAACACTGAAGCTTTCTTT
>few|.|TRBV6-4|TRBJ2-3
CASSEGPGGPDTQYF
TGTGCCAGCAGTGAAGGGCCTGGAGGCCCAGATACGCAGTATTTT
>few|.|TRBV14|TRBJ2-3
CASSPGSVASSTDTQYF
TGTGCCAGCAGCCCCGGGTCGGTAGCGTCTAGCACAGATACGCAGTATTTT
>few|.|TRBV7-9|TRBJ1-1
CASSLPAEREAFF
TGTGCCAGCAGCTTACCTGCGGAGCGGGAAGCTTTCTTT
>.|TRBD1|TRBV3-1|TRBJ1-1
CASSQDPGQGLNTEAFF
TGTGCCAGCAGCCAAGATCCGGGACAGGGATTGAACACTGAAGCTTTCTTT
>many|.|TRBV6-1|TRBJ2-6
CASSAGTGVTGANVLTF
TGTGCCAGCAGCGCCGGGACGGGGGTGACTGGGGCCAACGTCCTGACTTTC
>.|.|TRBV3-1|TRBJ2-3
CASSQPDHRDTQYF
TGTGCCAGCAGCCAACCGGACCACCGGGATACGCAGTATTTT
>.|TRBD2|TRBV5-8|TRBJ2-3
CASSHARTSGNTDTQYF
TGTGCCAGCAGCCATGCGAGGACTAGCGGAAACACAGATACGCAGTATTTT
>.|TRBD2|TRBV20-1|TRBJ2-1
CSADGRTSGGGEQFF
TGCAGTGCGGACGGGAGGACTAGCGGTGGAGGGGAGCAGTTCTTC
>.|.|TRBV12-3/TRBV12-4|TRBJ1-1
CASRSTGLNTEAFF
TGTGCCAGCAGATCTACAGGCTTGAACACTGAAGCTTTCTTT
>.|TRBD1|TRBV19|TRBJ2-1
CASSKTGYEQFF
TGTGCCAGTAGTAAGACAGGGTATGAGCAGTTCTTC
>many|.|TRBV28|TRBJ2-7
CASSPSPPTYEQYF
TGTGCCAGCAGTCCCTCCCCCCCCACCTACGAGCAGTACTTC
>many|TRBD2|TRBV5-1|TRBJ2-3
CASSLVAGTDTQYF
TGCGCCAGCAGCTTGGTAGCGGGGACAGATACGCAGTATTTT
>many|.|TRBV7-2|TRBJ2-3
CASSFHGIRADTQYF
TGTGCCAGCAGCTTTCACGGGATCAGGGCAGATACGCAGTATTTT
>.|.|TRBV25-1|TRBJ2-7
CASSVVVGEQYF
TGTGCCAGCAGTGTGGTAGTTGGTGAGCAGTACTTC
>many|TRBD1|TRBV7-9|TRBJ1-5
CASTRTGTGNQPQHF
TGTGCCAGCACCCGGACAGGTACCGGCAATCAGCCCCAGCATTTT
>many|TRBD2|TRBV28|TRBJ2-2
CASSSTSGVNTGELFF
TGTGCCAGCAGCTCAACTAGCGGAGTCAACACCGGGGAGCTGTTTTTT
>.|.|TRBV7-9|TRBJ2-4
CASSGGSILAKNIQYF
TGTGCCAGCAGTGGAGGCTCGATTCTAGCCAAAAACATTCAGTACTTC
>many|.|TRBV2|TRBJ2-7
CASSRTDTYEQYF
TGTGCCAGCAGCCGGACAGACACCTACGAGCAGTACTTC
>.|.|TRBV15|TRBJ2-5
CATSRDMGLGYF
TGTGCCACCAGCAGAGATATGGGACTGGGGTACTTC
>.|.|TRBV5-1|TRBJ2-5
CASSYVGLQETQYF
TGCGCCAGCAGCTACGTAGGACTCCAAGAGACCCAGTACTTC
>.|.|TRBV6-1|TRBJ2-7
CASSRPTGNEQYF
TGTGCCAGCAGCCGCCCCACAGGGAACGAGCAGTACTTC
>.|.|TRBV28|TRBJ1-2
CASRQAGGGYTF
TGTGCCAGCAGGCAAGCGGGGGGAGGCTACACCTTC
>.|.|TRBV29-1|TRBJ2-3
CIVGGAGGAIQDTQYF
TGCATCGTTGGGGGGGCAGGGGGCGCGATTCAAGATACGCAGTATTTT
>many|.|TRBV28|TRBJ1-5
CASTPTEGQPQHF
TGTGCCAGCACGCCAACCGAGGGTCAGCCCCAGCATTTT
>few|TRBD2|TRBV6-2/TRBV6-3|TRBJ2-3
CASSYSSGGPPDTQYF
TGTGCCAGCAGTTACTCGAGCGGGGGCCCTCCAGATACGCAGTATTTT
>.|TRBD2|TRBV9|TRBJ2-3
CASSVGLAGVMEDTQYF
TGTGCCAGCAGCGTTGGGCTAGCGGGAGTTATGGAAGATACGCAGTATTTT
>.|.|TRBV30|TRBJ2-3
CAWDRTPDTQYF
TGTGCCTGGGACAGGACCCCCGATACGCAGTATTTT
>few|.|TRBV27|TRBJ1-6
CASRPFRSSYNSPLHF
TGTGCCAGCAGACCCTTTCGGAGCTCCTATAATTCACCCCTCCACTTT
>few|.|TRBV24-1|TRBJ2-7
CATSDPRVGYEQYF
TGTGCCACTAGTGATCCCAGGGTAGGCTACGAGCAGTACTTC
>many|TRBD1|TRBV20-1|TRBJ1-1
CSARGQVNTEAFF
TGCAGTGCTAGGGGACAGGTGAACACTGAAGCTTTCTTT
>few|TRBD2|TRBV15|TRBJ2-5
CATSRGGVGTRGETQYF
TGTGCCACCAGCAGAGGGGGGGTCGGGACTAGGGGAGAGACCCAGTACTTC
>.|.|TRBV6-2/TRBV6-3|TRBJ1-1
CASSYYTEAFF
TGTGCCAGCAGTTACTACACTGAAGCTTTCTTT
>many|.|TRBV11-2|TRBJ1-1
CASSLERVMNTEAFF
TGTGCCAGCAGCTTAGAGAGAGTGATGAACACTGAAGCTTTCTTT
>many|TRBD1|TRBV12-3/TRBV12-4|TRBJ2-6
CASSFVRQGYRSGANVLTF
TGTGCCAGCAGTTTTGTCCGACAGGGCTACCGCTCTGGGGCCAACGTCCTGACTTTC
>.|.|TRBV29-1|TRBJ2-1
CSVEVPGYEQFF
TGCAGCGTTGAAGTGCCAGGGTATGAGCAGTTCTTC
>many|TRBD1|TRBV2|TRBJ2-1
CASIPQGANEQFF
TGTGCCAGCATTCCCCAGGGGGCTAATGAGCAGTTCTTC
>.|TRBD2|TRBV11-2|TRBJ2-3
CASSYRAGVMDTQYF
TGTGCCAGCAGTTACAGAGCGGGAGTCATGGATACGCAGTATTTT
>many|.|TRBV12-3/TRBV12-4|TRBJ1-1
CASRPQQGLANTEAFF
TGTGCCAGCAGACCTCAACAGGGCTTGGCGAACACTGAAGCTTTCTTT
>many|.|TRBV11-3|TRBJ2-3
CASSLGEPDTQYF
TGTGCCAGCAGCTTAGGAGAGCCGGATACGCAGTATTTT
>many|.|TRBV7-2|TRBJ1-2
CASSLTNAGENGYTF
TGTGCCAGCAGCTTAACGAACGCAGGGGAGAATGGCTACACCTTC